A selection of T cell receptor beta chains follows, all from one sample in a study of cytomegalovirus exposure and HLA in healthy donors. Profiling relied on immunoSEQ multiplex PCR, and the TCRdb table lists in-frame clones only, not all of them. The sample has 150,000 to 200,000 clones; about 76% are singletons. Sequenced sample: PBMCs. The receptors derive from a woman aged 45 to 65 in good health and CMV-seronegative. CDR3s include the opening cysteine and the closing phenylalanine or tryptophan. A D gene is named only where the DNA matches it firmly. Clone size is given for some rows only: seen once, a few or many times, or a class if the clone is expanded.

NA,TRBJ2-3,TRBV7-6,TRBD1,TGTGCCAGCAGCTTAGGAGGGACAGGTTTATCTGATACGCAGTATTTT,CASSLGGTGLSDTQYF
NA,TRBJ1-5,TRBV28,TRBD1,TGTGCCAGCAGTCCCCCCGACAGGGGCCATCAGCCCCAGCATTTT,CASSPPDRGHQPQHF
NA,TRBJ1-2,TRBV28,NA,TGTGCCAGCAGTTTACTGGGGGCGGTTGGCTACACCTTC,CASSLLGAVGYTF
NA,TRBJ2-7,TRBV18,TRBD1,TGTGCCAGCTCACCCGATCGTACAGGGGACCCCTACGAGCAGTACTTC,CASSPDRTGDPYEQYF
NA,TRBJ2-1,TRBV30,TRBD2,TGTGCCTGGAGTCGCCTTGGAGCGGGAGGGCCGTTCTTC,CAWSRLGAGGPFF
few,TRBJ2-3,TRBV6-1,TRBD2,TGTGCCAGCCTATTTCGCGGGGGGAGCACAGATACGCAGTATTTT,CASLFRGGSTDTQYF
NA,TRBJ2-5,TRBV13,TRBD1,TGTGCCAGCAGACTCGAAACAGGGGGCTTAGGGACCCAGTACTTC,CASRLETGGLGTQYF
NA,TRBJ1-2,TRBV6-5,NA,TGTGCCAGCAGTGAAGGGGATAACTATGGCTACACCTTC,CASSEGDNYGYTF
NA,TRBJ1-1,TRBV5-1,NA,TGCGCCAGCAGCCGCTCCAATTCCCTCAGAAACACTGAAGCTTTCTTT,CASSRSNSLRNTEAFF
few,TRBJ2-7,TRBV2,TRBD2,TGTGCCAGCAGGCGGCGGGAGACGGGCGAGCAGTACTTC,CASRRRETGEQYF
NA,TRBJ1-5,TRBV2,NA,TGTGCCAGCAGGGAGGGGCAAAATAGCAATCAGCCCCAGCATTTT,CASREGQNSNQPQHF
NA,TRBJ1-2,TRBV10-1,TRBD1,TGCGCCAGCAGTGAGCCAGGACAGGGCTATGGCTACACCTTC,CASSEPGQGYGYTF
few,TRBJ1-4,TRBV6-6,NA,TGTGCCAGCAGTTACAGGGGTACTAATGAAAAACTGTTTTTT,CASSYRGTNEKLFF
few,TRBJ2-7,TRBV5-4,TRBD1,TGTGCCAGCAGCTCATCCAAAAGGACAGGGGGACGCGAGCAGTACTTC,CASSSSKRTGGREQYF
NA,TRBJ1-3,TRBV7-2,NA,TGTGCCAGCAGCCGGAACGGAGACTCTGGAAACACCATATATTTT,CASSRNGDSGNTIYF
NA,TRBJ2-7,TRBV7-2,NA,TGTGCCAGCAGCTTAGCGGGGGGCGAGCAGTACTTC,CASSLAGGEQYF
NA,TRBJ2-7,TRBV6-5,TRBD1,TGTGCCAGCAGTTACTTCAAACAGGGGTCCTACGAGCAGTACTTC,CASSYFKQGSYEQYF
NA,TRBJ2-1,TRBV5-1,TRBD2,TGCGCCAGCAGCTTCCTAGCGGGAGGGGGAGATGAGCAGTTCTTC,CASSFLAGGGDEQFF
NA,TRBJ1-2,TRBV4-1,NA,TGCGCCAGCAGCCACTCAGGCGCAGGTTCCTATGGCTACACCTTC,CASSHSGAGSYGYTF
NA,TRBJ1-1,TRBV14,TRBD1,TGTGCCAGCAGACAGACAGGGACCACTGAAGCTTTCTTT,CASRQTGTTEAFF
few,TRBJ2-7,TRBV4-1,TRBD2,TGCGCCAGCAGCCAAGACGGGACTAGCGGGCGCGAGCAGTACTTC,CASSQDGTSGREQYF
NA,TRBJ1-5,TRBV6-5,NA,TGTGCCAGCAGCCCCGAGGACAATCAGCCCCAGCATTTT,CASSPEDNQPQHF
NA,TRBJ1-2,TRBV19,TRBD1,TGTGCCAGTAGTCCCCAGGGGGCCCAAAACTATGGCTACACCTTC,CASSPQGAQNYGYTF
NA,TRBJ2-5,TRBV19,NA,TGTGCCAGTAGTATCGTCCTAGCCCTAGGTCCAGAGACCCAGTACTTC,CASSIVLALGPETQYF